The clone carrying this TCR beta chain was found once. What it recognizes is unknown. Patients had blood sampled at baseline and again on cycle 4 day 1 and cycle 7 day 1. The data belong to a study of OX40 agonist ivuxolimab in advanced cancers. General study results and limits: Certain nonresponding patients likewise had low normalized T-cell clonal expansion.

This CDR3 has 14 amino acids. Assay: immunoSEQ multiplex PCR; the TCRdb copy retains only in-frame clones and omits some. The data contain tens of thousands of clones, roughly 84% of them singletons. The sequence was collected from an adult with an advanced solid tumor such as melanoma, head and neck, liver or kidney cancer. The chain couples TRBV12-2 to TRBJ1-1; the DNA was not used to check the table's D call, TRBD1. TRBV12-2 is a recognized pseudogene. Here the sequenced sample was CD4+ or CD8+ T cells sorted from blood, taken in a trial of the OX40 agonist ivuxolimab. The CDR3 region is CASRLRGRGTEAFF. Written as DNA, the CDR3 is TGTGCAAGTCGCTTAAGGGGTAGGGGGACTGAAGCTTTCTTT.